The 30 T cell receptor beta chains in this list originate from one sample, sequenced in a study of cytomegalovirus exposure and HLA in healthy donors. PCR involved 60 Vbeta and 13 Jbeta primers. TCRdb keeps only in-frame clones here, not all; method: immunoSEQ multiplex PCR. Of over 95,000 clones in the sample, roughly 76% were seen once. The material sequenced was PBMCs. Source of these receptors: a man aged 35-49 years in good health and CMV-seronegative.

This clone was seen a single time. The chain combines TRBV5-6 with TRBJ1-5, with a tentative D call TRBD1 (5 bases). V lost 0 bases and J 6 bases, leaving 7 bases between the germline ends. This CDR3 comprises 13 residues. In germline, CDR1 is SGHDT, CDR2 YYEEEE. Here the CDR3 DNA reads TGTGCCAGCAGCTTGGACCAGGGTCAGCCCCAGCATTTT. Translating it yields CASSLDQGQPQHF.

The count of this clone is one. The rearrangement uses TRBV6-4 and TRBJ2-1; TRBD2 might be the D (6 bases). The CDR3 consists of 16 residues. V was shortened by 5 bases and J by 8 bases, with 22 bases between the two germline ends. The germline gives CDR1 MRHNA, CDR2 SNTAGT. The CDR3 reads CASSPRDSFVSYEQFF. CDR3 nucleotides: TGTGCCAGCAGTCCCCGGGACTCCTTTGTTAGTTATGAGCAGTTCTTC.

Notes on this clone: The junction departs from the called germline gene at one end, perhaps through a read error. The CDR3 DNA is TGTTCCAGCAGCTTCGGCGGGGGAGAGGAGCTGTTTTTT. It translates to CSSSFGGGEELFF. The chain employs TRBV7-9 and TRBJ2-2, with 7 bases fitting TRBD2. The CDR3 is 13 residues long. Germline loops: CDR1 SEHNR, CDR2 FQNEAQ (reference sequence).

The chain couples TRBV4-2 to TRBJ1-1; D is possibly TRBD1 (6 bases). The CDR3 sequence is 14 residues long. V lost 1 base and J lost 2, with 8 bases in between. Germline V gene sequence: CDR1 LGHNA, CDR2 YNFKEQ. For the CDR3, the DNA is TGTGCCAGCAGCCAAGGACAGGTTAACACTGAAGCTTTCTTT. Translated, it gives CASSQGQVNTEAFF.

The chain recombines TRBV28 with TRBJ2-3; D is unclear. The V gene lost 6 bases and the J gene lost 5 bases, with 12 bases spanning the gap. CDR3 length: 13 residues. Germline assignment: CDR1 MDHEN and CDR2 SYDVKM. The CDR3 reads CASSPLVRDTQYF. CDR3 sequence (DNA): TGTGCCAGCAGCCCCCTTGTGAGAGATACGCAGTATTTT.

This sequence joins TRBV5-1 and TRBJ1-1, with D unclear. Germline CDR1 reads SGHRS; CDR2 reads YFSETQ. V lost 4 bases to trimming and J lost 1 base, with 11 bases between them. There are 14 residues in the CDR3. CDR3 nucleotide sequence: TGCGCCAGCAGCAAATTTTTAGAGAACACTGAAGCTTTCTTT. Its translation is CASSKFLENTEAFF. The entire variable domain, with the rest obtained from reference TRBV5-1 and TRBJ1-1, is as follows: KAGVTQTPRYLIKTRGQQVTLSCSPISGHRSVSWYQQTPGQGLQFLFEYFSETQRNKGNFPGRFSGRQFSNSRSEMNVSTLELGDSALYLCASSKFLENTEAFFGQGTRLTVV.

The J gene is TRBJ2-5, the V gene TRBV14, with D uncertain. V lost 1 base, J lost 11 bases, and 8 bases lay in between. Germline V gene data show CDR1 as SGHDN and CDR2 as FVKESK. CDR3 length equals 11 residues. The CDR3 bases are TGTGCCAGCAGCCAAGGGCCCGGGCAGTACTTC. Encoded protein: CASSQGPGQYF.

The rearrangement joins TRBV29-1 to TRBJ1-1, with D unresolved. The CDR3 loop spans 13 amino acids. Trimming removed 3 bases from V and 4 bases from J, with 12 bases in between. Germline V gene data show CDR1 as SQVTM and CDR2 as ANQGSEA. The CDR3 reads CSVERAVGTEAFF. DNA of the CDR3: TGCAGCGTTGAGCGTGCGGTGGGCACTGAAGCTTTCTTT.

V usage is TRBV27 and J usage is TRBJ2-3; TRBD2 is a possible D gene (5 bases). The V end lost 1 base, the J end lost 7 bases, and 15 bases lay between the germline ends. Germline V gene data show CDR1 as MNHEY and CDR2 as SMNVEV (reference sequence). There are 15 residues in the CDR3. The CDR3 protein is CASSLFPGIENTQYF. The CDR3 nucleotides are TGTGCCAGCAGTTTATTTCCGGGGATCGAAAATACGCAGTATTTT.

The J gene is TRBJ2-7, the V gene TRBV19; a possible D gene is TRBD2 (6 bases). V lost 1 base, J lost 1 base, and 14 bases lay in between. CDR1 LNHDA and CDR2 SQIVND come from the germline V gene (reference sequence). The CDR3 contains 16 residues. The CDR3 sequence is CASSIGAGSLSYEQYF. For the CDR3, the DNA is TGTGCCAGTAGTATAGGCGCGGGGAGTTTGTCCTACGAGCAGTACTTC.

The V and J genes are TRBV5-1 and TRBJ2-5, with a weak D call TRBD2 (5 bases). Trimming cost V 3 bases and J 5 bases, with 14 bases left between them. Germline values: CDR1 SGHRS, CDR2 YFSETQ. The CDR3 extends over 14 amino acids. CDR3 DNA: TGCGCCAGCAGCTCGCGTTACGGGATGGAGACCCAGTACTTC. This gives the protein CASSSRYGMETQYF.

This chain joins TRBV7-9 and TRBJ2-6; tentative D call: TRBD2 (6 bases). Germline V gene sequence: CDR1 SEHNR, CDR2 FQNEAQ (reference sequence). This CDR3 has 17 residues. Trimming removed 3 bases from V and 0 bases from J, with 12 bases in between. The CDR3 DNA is TGTGCCAGCAGCTTGGGGGGATATAGCTCTGGGGCCAACGTCCTGACTTTC. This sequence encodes CASSLGGYSSGANVLTF.

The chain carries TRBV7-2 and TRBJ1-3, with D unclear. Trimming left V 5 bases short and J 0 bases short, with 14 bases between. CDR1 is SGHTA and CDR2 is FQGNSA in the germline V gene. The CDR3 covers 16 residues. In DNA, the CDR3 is TGTGCCAGCAGCCCTAATGCAGCGAACTCTGGAAACACCATATATTTT. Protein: CASSPNAANSGNTIYF.

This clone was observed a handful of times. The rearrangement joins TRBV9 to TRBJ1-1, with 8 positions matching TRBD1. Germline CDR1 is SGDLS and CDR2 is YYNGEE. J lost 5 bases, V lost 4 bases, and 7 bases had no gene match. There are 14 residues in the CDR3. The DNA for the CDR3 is TGTGCCAGCAGCACCGGACAGGGAGGTACTGAAGCTTTCTTT. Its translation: CASSTGQGGTEAFF. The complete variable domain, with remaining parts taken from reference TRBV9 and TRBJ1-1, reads DSGVTQTPKHLITATGQRVTLRCSPRSGDLSVYWYQQSLDQGLQFLIQYYNGEERAKGNILERFSAQQFPDLHSELNLSSLELGDSALYFCASSTGQGGTEAFFGQGTRLTVV.

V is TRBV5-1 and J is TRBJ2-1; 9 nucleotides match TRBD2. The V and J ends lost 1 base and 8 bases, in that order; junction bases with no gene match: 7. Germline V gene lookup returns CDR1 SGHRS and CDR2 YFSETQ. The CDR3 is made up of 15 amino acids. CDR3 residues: CASSLSRGGQHEQFF. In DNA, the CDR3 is TGCGCCAGCAGCTTGTCGCGGGGGGGCCAGCATGAGCAGTTCTTC.

CDR3 sequence: CASSYFSLAGTDTQYF. DNA for the CDR3: TGTGCCAGCAGTTATTTCAGTCTAGCGGGAACAGATACGCAGTATTTT. The chain recombines TRBV7-2 with TRBJ2-3; 9 nucleotides match TRBD2. After removal of 6 bases from V and 3 bases from J, the junction contained 10 bases not matched to a gene. This CDR3 has 16 residues. Germline CDR1 SGHTA, CDR2 FQGNSA.

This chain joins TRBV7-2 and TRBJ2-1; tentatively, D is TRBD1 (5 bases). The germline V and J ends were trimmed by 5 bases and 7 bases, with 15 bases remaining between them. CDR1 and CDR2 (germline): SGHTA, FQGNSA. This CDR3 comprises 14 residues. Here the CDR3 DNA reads TGTGCCAGCAGCGCATCTGGGGCTCGAAATGAGCAGTTCTTC. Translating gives CASSASGARNEQFF.

CDR3 DNA: TGCAGTGCTCGTCAGGGTGTAGAGCAGTACTTC. The encoded protein is CSARQGVEQYF. The genes are TRBV20-1 and TRBJ2-5; D possibly corresponds to TRBD1 (5 bases). V gave up 5 bases and J gave up 11 bases, with 15 bases separating them. Germline assignment: CDR1 DFQATT and CDR2 SNEGSKA (reference sequence). The CDR3 loop spans 11 amino acids.

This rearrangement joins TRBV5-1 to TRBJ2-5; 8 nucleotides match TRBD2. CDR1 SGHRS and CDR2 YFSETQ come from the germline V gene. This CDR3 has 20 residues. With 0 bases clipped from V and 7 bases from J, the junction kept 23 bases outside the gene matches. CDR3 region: CASSLARTGTSGPRGGTQYF. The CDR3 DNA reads TGCGCCAGCAGCTTGGCTCGGACGGGAACTAGCGGTCCCCGGGGCGGGACCCAGTACTTC.

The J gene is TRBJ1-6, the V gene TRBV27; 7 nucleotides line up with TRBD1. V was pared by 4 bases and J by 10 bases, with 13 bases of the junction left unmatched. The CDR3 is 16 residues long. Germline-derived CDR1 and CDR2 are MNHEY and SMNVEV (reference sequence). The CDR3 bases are TGTGCCAGCAGTTCCCTCCTGGGACAGCGCGGCTCACCCCTCCACTTT. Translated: CASSSLLGQRGSPLHF.

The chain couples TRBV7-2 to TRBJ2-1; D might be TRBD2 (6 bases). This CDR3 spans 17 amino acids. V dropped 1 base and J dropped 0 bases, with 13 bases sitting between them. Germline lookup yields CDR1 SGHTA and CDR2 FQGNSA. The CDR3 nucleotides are TGTGCCAGCAGCTTAGTTGGCGGGGCGGTCTCCTACAATGAGCAGTTCTTC. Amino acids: CASSLVGGAVSYNEQFF. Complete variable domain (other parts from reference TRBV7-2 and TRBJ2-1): GAGVSQSPSNKVTEKGKDVELRCDPISGHTALYWYRQSLGQGLEFLIYFQGNSAPDKSGLPSDRFSAERTGGSVSTLTIQRTQQEDSAVYLCASSLVGGAVSYNEQFFGPGTRLTVL.

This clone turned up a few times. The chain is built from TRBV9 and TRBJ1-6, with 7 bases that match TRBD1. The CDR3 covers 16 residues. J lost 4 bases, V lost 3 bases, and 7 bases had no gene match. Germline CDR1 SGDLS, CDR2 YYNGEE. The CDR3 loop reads CASSATGVRYNSPLHF. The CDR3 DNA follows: TGTGCCAGCAGCGCTACAGGGGTGAGGTATAATTCACCCCTCCACTTT.

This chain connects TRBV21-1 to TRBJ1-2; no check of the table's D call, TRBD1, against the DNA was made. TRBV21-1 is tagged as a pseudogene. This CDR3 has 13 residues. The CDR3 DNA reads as TGTGCCAGCAGCTCCGAGGCAGGGTGCGGCTACACCTTC. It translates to CASSSEAGCGYTF.

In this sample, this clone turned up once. CDR3 DNA: TGTGCCAGCAGTTTATCCCGGCTAGCGGGGCGTGAGCAGTACTTC. It encodes CASSLSRLAGREQYF. The chain employs TRBV28 and TRBJ2-7; TRBD2 matches at 9 bases. The CDR3 has 15 amino acids. Germline CDR1 is MDHEN and CDR2 is SYDVKM. V lost 1 base, J lost 7 bases, and 8 bases stayed unmatched. Looking up the rest from reference TRBV28 and TRBJ2-7 gives the full variable domain: DVKVTQSSRYLVKRTGEKVFLECVQDMDHENMFWYRQDPGLGLRLIYFSYDVKMKEKGDIPEGYSVSREKKERFSLILESASTNQTSMYLCASSLSRLAGREQYFGPGTRLTVT.

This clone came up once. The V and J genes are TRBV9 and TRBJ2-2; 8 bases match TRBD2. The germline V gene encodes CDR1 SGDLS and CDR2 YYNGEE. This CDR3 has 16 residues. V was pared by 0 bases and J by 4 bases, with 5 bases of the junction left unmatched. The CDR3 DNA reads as TGTGCCAGCAGCGTAGGGAGCGGGGGATTCACCGGGGAGCTGTTTTTT. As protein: CASSVGSGGFTGELFF.

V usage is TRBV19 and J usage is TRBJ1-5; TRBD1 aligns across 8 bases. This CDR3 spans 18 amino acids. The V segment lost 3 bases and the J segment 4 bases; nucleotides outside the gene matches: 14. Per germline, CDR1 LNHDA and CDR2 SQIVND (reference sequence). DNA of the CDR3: TGTGCCAGTAGTATTGGACAGGGTAATAGTTTGGTGAATCAGCCCCAGCATTTT. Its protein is CASSIGQGNSLVNQPQHF. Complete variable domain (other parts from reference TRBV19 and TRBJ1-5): DGGITQSPKYLFRKEGQNVTLSCEQNLNHDAMYWYRQDPGQGLRLIYYSQIVNDFQKGDIAEGYSVSREKKESFPLTVTSAQKNPTAFYLCASSIGQGNSLVNQPQHFGDGTRLSIL.

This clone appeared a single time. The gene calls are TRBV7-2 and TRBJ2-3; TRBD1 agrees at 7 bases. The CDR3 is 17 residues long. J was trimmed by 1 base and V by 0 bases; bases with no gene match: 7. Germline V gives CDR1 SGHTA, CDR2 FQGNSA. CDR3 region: CASSLAPGGKGTDTQYF. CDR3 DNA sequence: TGTGCCAGCAGCTTAGCGCCAGGGGGTAAGGGCACAGATACGCAGTATTTT.

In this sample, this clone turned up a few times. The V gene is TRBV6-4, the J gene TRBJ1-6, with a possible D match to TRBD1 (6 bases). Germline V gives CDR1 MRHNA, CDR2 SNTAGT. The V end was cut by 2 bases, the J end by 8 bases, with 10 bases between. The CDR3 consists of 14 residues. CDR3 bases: TGTGCCAGCAGTGACGGGGGCCGCTATTCACCCCTCCACTTT. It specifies CASSDGGRYSPLHF.

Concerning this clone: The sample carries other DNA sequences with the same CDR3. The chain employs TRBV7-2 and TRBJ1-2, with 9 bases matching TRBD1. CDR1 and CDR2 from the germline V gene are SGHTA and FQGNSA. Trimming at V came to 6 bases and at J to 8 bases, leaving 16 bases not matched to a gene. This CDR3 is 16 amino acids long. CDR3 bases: TGTGCCAGCAGTTTGAGTGCCGGGACAGGGTTTTCGGGCTACACCTTC. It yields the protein CASSLSAGTGFSGYTF. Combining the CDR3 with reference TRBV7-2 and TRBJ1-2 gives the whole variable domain GAGVSQSPSNKVTEKGKDVELRCDPISGHTALYWYRQSLGQGLEFLIYFQGNSAPDKSGLPSDRFSAERTGGSVSTLTIQRTQQEDSAVYLCASSLSAGTGFSGYTFGSGTRLTVV.

The CDR3: CASSSETIRGRNEKLFF. In DNA form, the CDR3 reads TGTGCCAGCAGCTCAGAAACTATCAGGGGGCGGAATGAAAAACTGTTTTTT. J is TRBJ1-4 and V is TRBV7-9; 8 nucleotides line up with TRBD1. V lost 4 bases to trimming and J lost 5 bases; unmatched junction nucleotides: 12. The CDR3 spans 17 residues. Germline V gene sequence: CDR1 SEHNR, CDR2 FQNEAQ (reference sequence).